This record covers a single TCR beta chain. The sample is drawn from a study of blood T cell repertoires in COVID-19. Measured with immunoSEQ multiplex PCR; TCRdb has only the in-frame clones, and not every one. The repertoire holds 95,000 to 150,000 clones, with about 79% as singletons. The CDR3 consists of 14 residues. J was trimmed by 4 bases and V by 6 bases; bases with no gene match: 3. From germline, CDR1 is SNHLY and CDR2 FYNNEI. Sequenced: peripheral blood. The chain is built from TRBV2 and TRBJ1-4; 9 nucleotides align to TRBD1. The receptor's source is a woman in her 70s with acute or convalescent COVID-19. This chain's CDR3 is CASRETGGNEKLFF. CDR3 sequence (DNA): TGTGCCAGCAGGGAGACAGGGGGTAATGAAAAACTGTTTTTT.